The clone carrying this TCR beta chain was observed a few times. RNA was extracted from bulk tissue without any cell sorting. This record comes from a study of tumor and adjacent non-tumor tissue in lung cancer. CDR1 and CDR2 from the germline V gene are SEHNR and FQNEAQ (reference sequence). V lost 0 bases to trimming and J lost 0 bases, with 8 bases between them. This CDR3 is built from 15 residues. Three rounds of nested PCR, following a modified ARM-PCR protocol, produced the TCRbeta library. TCRdb re-called the multiplex PCR reads with MiXCR, one entry per CDR3 protein. The data hold 85,000 to 100,000 distinct CDR3 sequences, with about 67% observed a single time.

The sample was lung tumor tissue. The receptor was isolated from a man aged 60 to 75 with non-small cell lung cancer. This chain uses TRBV7-9 with TRBJ1-2; D is ambiguous. In DNA, the CDR3 is TGTGCCAGCAGCTTAGCGGACGGCACTAACTATGGCTACACCTTC. It codes for CASSLADGTNYGYTF.